Listed below are T cell receptor beta chains from one sample, sequenced in a study of CD4+ T cells in melanoma. Only in-frame clones appear in the TCRdb table, and some are missing; sequencing was by immunoSEQ multiplex PCR. Counted here are around 7,000 clones, roughly three quarters occurring once; the ten biggest clones make up about 29%. The source material was cells from a culture (not recorded whether cultured in vitro). The receptors were sampled from a human donor with melanoma. Both conserved end residues are part of each CDR3. Fields, in order: D gene, V gene, J gene, clone size, CDR3 DNA, CDR3 protein. The D gene is left open where the match is weak. A clone size is listed for some rows: how often the clone was seen (once, few, many), or a class if it is expanded.

>-|TRBV27|TRBJ1-2|-
TGTGCCAGCAGTTTATCTGGGCAGACCCTAAGATATGGCTACACCTTC
CASSLSGQTLRYGYTF
>-|TRBV2|TRBJ1-5|-
TGTGCCAGCAGTGAAACTCCGAGGCAGCCCCAGCATTTT
CASSETPRQPQHF
>-|TRBV11-3|TRBJ2-2|-
TGTGCCAGCTCATTGGCCCCCACCGGGGAGCTGTTTTTT
CASSLAPTGELFF
>-|TRBV5-1|TRBJ2-3|-
TGCGCCAGCAGCTTGGGAGGGTTAGATACGCAGTATTTT
CASSLGGLDTQYF
>-|TRBV7-2|TRBJ1-1|-
TGTGCCAGCAGCTGGACAACGAACACTGAAGCTTTCTTT
CASSWTTNTEAFF
>-|TRBV14|TRBJ1-1|-
TGTGCCAGCAGCCGCGAGGGGCATATTAGTCGGACTGAAGCTTTCTTT
CASSREGHISRTEAFF
>-|TRBV30|TRBJ1-2|once
TGTGCCTGGAGTGTATTGGGGGGCTTGGGGGGCTACACCTTC
CAWSVLGGLGGYTF
>-|TRBV25-1|TRBJ2-7|-
TGTGCCAGCAGTGACTTTTACGAGCAGTACTTC
CASSDFYEQYF
>-|TRBV5-1|TRBJ2-1|-
TGCGCCAGCATGGGCGGCGATGAGCAGTTCTTC
CASMGGDEQFF
>-|TRBV28|TRBJ1-5|once
TGTGCCAGCAGTCAAAGGGGGGAAGGGGAACATAGCAATCAGCCCCAGCATTTT
CASSQRGEGEHSNQPQHF
>-|TRBV4-1|TRBJ1-4|-
TGCGCCAGCAGCCAAGGAAACCTGGACAAACTGTTTTTT
CASSQGNLDKLFF
>TRBD1|TRBV4-1|TRBJ1-1|-
TGCGCCAGCAGCCGAGGGGGCCTCCAACGTACTGAAGCTTTCTTT
CASSRGGLQRTEAFF